This TCR beta chain was sequenced in a study of T cells expressing NK-cell markers. Findings and limits, study-wide: Six or seven donors showed dominant NKG2C+ clonotypes comprising about 1.0-7.0% of their CD8+ T cells. The CD3+CD56-NKG2C+ fraction of four donors was likewise dominated by these clonotypes.

TCRdb re-called the 5' RACE reads; every CDR3 protein appears as one record, without DNA. The record lists about 550,000 distinct CDR3 sequences, of which the ten most abundant hold approximately 4%. Regarding this clonotype: Its specificity is not known.

This CDR3 contains 15 residues. Germline lookup yields CDR1 DFQATT and CDR2 SNEGSKA (reference sequence). The specimen sequenced was blood T cells: a sorted CD56 or NKG2C T cell subset, CD4+ or CD8+ T cells, or bulk PBMC T cells (not recorded which). The chain joins TRBV20-1 to TRBJ2-1; TCRdb selects TRBD1, and the lack of DNA leaves this call unchecked. This TCR came from a man aged 18 to 35 in good health. CDR3 region: CSAPWTGKIYNEQFF.